This note documents a single T cell receptor (beta chain) sequence. RNA was extracted with the RNeasy kit, and a quantity of about 0.5 to 1 ug was reverse transcribed using random hexamers. TCRdb itself ran the immunoSEQ multiplex PCR reads through MiXCR, one entry per CDR3 protein. The table shows approximately 160,000 distinct CDR3 sequences, with roughly 95% occurring only once. This entry comes from a study of CD8 T cells in Susac syndrome. CDR1 is LGHDT, CDR2 YNNKEL, per germline (reference sequence). This CDR3 is 13 amino acids long. Between the trimmed V and J ends, which lost 1 base and 4 bases, there was a span of 4 bases. Blood CD8+ and CD4+ T cells underwent high-throughput TCR beta sequencing.

The J gene is TRBJ2-2, the V gene TRBV3-1; D remains unclear. Sequencing used CD4+ T cells from PBMCs. The source of this sequence is a human donor with Susac syndrome. Here the CDR3 DNA reads TGTGCCAGCAGCCAAGCGGGCACCGGGGAGCTGTTTTTT. Its translation: CASSQAGTGELFF.